Each of the 7 T cell receptor beta chains below was sequenced from the same sample in a study of cytomegalovirus exposure and HLA in healthy donors. 13 Jbeta primers and 60 Vbeta primers were used for the PCR. Profiled with immunoSEQ multiplex PCR; TCRdb holds only in-frame clones, not every one. The repertoire has 85,000 to 100,000 clones, under 80% of them found once; the top ten carry 7% to 9%. Sequencing was carried out using PBMCs. The receptor source for this set is a human donor in good health.

V is TRBV18 and J is TRBJ2-3; D perhaps matches TRBD1 (5 bases). The CDR3 covers 14 residues. Germline V gives CDR1 KGHSH, CDR2 LQKENI. Trimming cost V 7 bases and J 4 bases, with 15 bases left between them. The CDR3 is CASFTSQGSDTQYF. The DNA for the CDR3 is TGTGCCAGCTTCACCAGTCAGGGATCAGATACGCAGTATTTT.

A single count supports this clone. This sequence joins TRBV5-1 and TRBJ2-6; maybe TRBD1 (5 bases). V was trimmed by 4 bases and J by 0 bases, leaving 14 bases between them. Germline V lookup: CDR1 SGHRS, CDR2 YFSETQ. This CDR3 contains 17 residues. CDR3 coding DNA: TGCGCCAGCAGCCCCAGGGCGGTTAACTCTGGGGCCAACGTCCTGACTTTC. It encodes CASSPRAVNSGANVLTF.

CDR3 bases: TGTGCCAGCAGCCACTCCGGGACTCAGAACACCGGGGAGCTGTTTTTT. This encodes CASSHSGTQNTGELFF. This chain connects TRBV5-4 to TRBJ2-2, with D maybe TRBD2 (6 bases). Germline values: CDR1 SGHNT, CDR2 YYREEE (reference sequence). V was pared by 4 bases and J by 1 base, with 14 bases between. The CDR3 loop spans 16 amino acids.

This clone was recorded a few times. The chain couples TRBV5-6 to TRBJ2-2; 9 nucleotides agree with TRBD1. The CDR3 contains 13 residues. With 4 bases clipped from V and 14 bases from J, the junction kept 9 bases outside the gene matches. The germline CDR1 and CDR2 sequences are SGHDT and YYEEEE. CDR3 sequence (DNA): TGTGCCAGCAGCCAAGATCACAGGGGGCACCTGTTTTTT. As protein: CASSQDHRGHLFF.

The gene calls are TRBV5-1 and TRBJ2-5; TRBD1 matches 9 bases. The J call may not be correct, given that the DNA end is closer to TRBJ2-7. This CDR3 is 16 amino acids long. Germline CDR1 and CDR2: SGHRS and YFSETQ. CDR3 in amino acids: CASSNPATGGSYEQYF. CDR3 nucleotide sequence: TGCGCCAGCAGCAATCCCGCGACAGGGGGCTCCTACGAGCAGTACTTC.

The genes are TRBV5-6 and TRBJ2-5, with a possible D match to TRBD1 (6 bases). CDR3 length: 13 residues. Germline V gives CDR1 SGHDT, CDR2 YYEEEE. V was shortened by 0 bases and J by 5 bases, with 8 bases between the two germline ends. The CDR3 loop is CASSLGGRETQYF. The CDR3 DNA sequence: TGTGCCAGCAGCTTGGGGGGGCGGGAGACCCAGTACTTC.

This rearrangement joins TRBV6-6 to TRBJ1-3, with D possibly being TRBD1 (6 bases). The CDR3 totals 14 residues. From germline, CDR1 is MNHNY and CDR2 SVGAGI (reference sequence). V lost 5 bases to trimming and J lost 4 bases, with 12 bases between them. CDR3 protein: CASSPGVPGNTIYF. The CDR3 region has the DNA TGTGCCAGCAGTCCAGGGGTCCCAGGAAACACCATATATTTT.